Below, 24 T cell receptor beta chains from the same sample are listed, as sequenced in a study of blood T cell repertoires in COVID-19. Sequencing used immunoSEQ multiplex PCR; TCRdb keeps in-frame clones, though not all of them. This table has 250,000 or so clones, 86% appearing once. The sample taken for sequencing was peripheral blood. The receptors shown here come from a woman in her 30s with active or convalescent COVID-19.

The rearrangement joins TRBV7-2 to TRBJ2-1, with D uncertain. V was trimmed by 4 bases and J by 2 bases, leaving 9 bases between them. This CDR3 has 14 amino acids. Looked up from germline, CDR1 is SGHTA and CDR2 is FQGNSA. The CDR3 nucleotides are TGTGCCAGCAGCTCCAGGTCGCCCTACAATGAGCAGTTCTTC. Its protein product is CASSSRSPYNEQFF.

This clone was counted between two and nine times. J is TRBJ2-5 and V is TRBV7-9, with 8 bases lining up with TRBD1. This CDR3 has 14 residues. Germline V gene lookup returns CDR1 SEHNR and CDR2 FQNEAQ (reference sequence). The ends lost 5 bases at V and 4 bases at J; junction bases unmatched: 6. The CDR3 region is CASSMDREGETQYF. The CDR3 nucleotides read TGTGCCAGCAGCATGGACAGGGAAGGAGAGACCCAGTACTTC.

The rearrangement links TRBV14 to TRBJ2-5; 7 bases are a match to TRBD1. Germline CDR1 is SGHDN and CDR2 is FVKESK. The CDR3 contains 15 residues. With 2 bases clipped from V and 5 bases from J, the junction kept 8 bases outside the gene matches. As DNA, the CDR3 is TGTGCCAGCAGCCAATCCGACAGGGTCACGGAGACCCAGTACTTC. This gives the protein CASSQSDRVTETQYF. The full variable domain, in which reference TRBV14 and TRBJ2-5 provide the parts outside the CDR3, is EAGVTQFPSHSVIEKGQTVTLRCDPISGHDNLYWYRRVMGKEIKFLLHFVKESKQDESGMPNNRFLAERTGGTYSTLKVQPAELEDSGVYFCASSQSDRVTETQYFGPGTRLLVL.

The J gene is TRBJ2-7, the V gene TRBV11-2, with TRBD2 matching over 11 bases. V trimming: 7 bases; J trimming: 3 bases; junction bases outside the gene matches: 8. The germline gives CDR1 SGHAT, CDR2 FQNNGV. The CDR3 runs to 15 residues. The CDR3 is CASKKTSGGIYEQYF. Here the CDR3 DNA reads TGTGCCAGCAAGAAAACTAGCGGGGGTATCTACGAGCAGTACTTC.

V usage is TRBV19 and J usage is TRBJ1-4; tentative D call: TRBD1 (6 bases). CDR1 is LNHDA, CDR2 SQIVND, per germline (reference sequence). V was pared by 5 bases and J by 8 bases, with 12 bases between. CDR3 length equals 13 residues. The CDR3 sequence is CASSSQGKEKLFF. The CDR3 DNA reads as TGTGCCAGTAGTTCCCAGGGGAAAGAAAAACTGTTTTTT. Variable domain in full (rest from reference TRBV19 and TRBJ1-4): DGGITQSPKYLFRKEGQNVTLSCEQNLNHDAMYWYRQDPGQGLRLIYYSQIVNDFQKGDIAEGYSVSREKKESFPLTVTSAQKNPTAFYLCASSSQGKEKLFFGSGTQLSVL.

J is TRBJ2-5 and V is TRBV28, with TRBD2 identical over 8 bases. The CDR3 extends over 13 amino acids. Germline assignment: CDR1 MDHEN and CDR2 SYDVKM. Trimming at V came to 6 bases and at J to 5 bases, leaving 5 bases not matched to a gene. In DNA form, the CDR3 reads TGTGCCAGCAGCTCCGGGACTAGGGAGACCCAGTACTTC. Its translation is CASSSGTRETQYF. Filled out from reference TRBV28 and TRBJ2-5, the complete variable domain reads DVKVTQSSRYLVKRTGEKVFLECVQDMDHENMFWYRQDPGLGLRLIYFSYDVKMKEKGDIPEGYSVSREKKERFSLILESASTNQTSMYLCASSSGTRETQYFGPGTRLLVL.

The V and J genes are TRBV28 and TRBJ2-4; 12 bases are shared with TRBD2. V was clipped by 2 bases and J by 2 bases; unmatched bases: 7. Germline V gene lookup returns CDR1 MDHEN and CDR2 SYDVKM. The CDR3 spans 18 residues. This CDR3 reads CASSLTGLAGGPKNIQYF. CDR3 DNA: TGTGCCAGCAGTTTAACGGGGCTAGCGGGGGGGCCCAAAAACATTCAGTACTTC.

The count of this clone is one. The chain carries TRBV27 and TRBJ2-2; TRBD1 agrees at 9 bases. With V trimmed by 6 bases and J by 6 bases, 20 bases remained unmatched. Germline loops: CDR1 MNHEY, CDR2 SMNVEV (reference sequence). The CDR3 covers 19 residues. Here the CDR3 reads CASSTQTSGTGFSAGELFF. CDR3 nucleotide sequence: TGTGCCAGCAGCACTCAAACTTCCGGGACAGGGTTTTCAGCCGGGGAGCTGTTTTTT.

This chain uses TRBV5-8 with TRBJ1-5; no definite D call. Germline CDR1 and CDR2: SGHTS and YDEGEE. V was clipped by 0 bases and J by 9 bases, with 7 bases between them. The CDR3 loop spans 12 amino acids. The CDR3 loop is CASSLGLRPQHF. The CDR3 DNA is TGTGCCAGCAGCTTGGGCTTGAGGCCCCAGCATTTT.

CDR3 DNA: TGTGCCAGCAGTCGGGACTTGTTGTTGGGACAAGAGACCCAGTACTTC. Translated, it gives CASSRDLLLGQETQYF. The J gene is TRBJ2-5, the V gene TRBV14; D may be TRBD2 (6 bases). Trimming left V 6 bases short and J 2 bases short, with 19 bases between. Germline V gives CDR1 SGHDN, CDR2 FVKESK. This CDR3 comprises 16 residues.

The chain's CDR3 is CASSPSEQGTEAFF. DNA of the CDR3: TGTGCCAGCTCACCATCCGAACAGGGGACTGAAGCTTTCTTT. The chain is built from TRBV18 and TRBJ1-1; TRBD1 matches at 7 bases. CDR1 and CDR2 from the germline V gene are KGHSH and LQKENI. CDR3 size: 14 residues. Trimming at V came to 2 bases and at J to 5 bases, leaving 5 bases not matched to a gene.

DNA of the CDR3: TGTGCCAGCAGTTTAGCGGGGGGGCCCCCCGACAATGAGCAGTTCTTC. Translation gives CASSLAGGPPDNEQFF. The chain joins TRBV27 to TRBJ2-1; 9 nucleotides line up with TRBD2. Germline V lookup: CDR1 MNHEY, CDR2 SMNVEV (reference sequence). The trim removed 2 bases at V and 5 bases at J, leaving 7 bases unmatched. The CDR3 has 16 residues.

The chain uses TRBV7-2 and TRBJ1-1, with D unclear. Trimming removed 5 bases at V and 5 bases at J, with 6 bases between. The germline V gene encodes CDR1 SGHTA and CDR2 FQGNSA. The CDR3 runs 11 residues. DNA of the CDR3: TGTGCCAGCAGCCAGTTGACTGAAGCTTTCTTT. Its protein product is CASSQLTEAFF.

In this sample, this clone turned up a few times. The V and J genes are TRBV19 and TRBJ1-5; tentatively, D is TRBD1 (5 bases). The CDR3 consists of 15 residues. Trimming removed 3 bases at V and 4 bases at J, with 13 bases between. The germline CDR1 and CDR2 sequences are LNHDA and SQIVND (reference sequence). The CDR3 loop reads CASSISVGGNQPQHF. In nucleotides, the CDR3 is TGTGCCAGTAGTATCTCCGTCGGGGGTAATCAGCCCCAGCATTTT.

The DNA of the CDR3 is TGTGCCACCAGTGACCCTCGGCAGGGGTCCTACAATGAGCAGTTCTTC. Translating it yields CATSDPRQGSYNEQFF. The chain couples TRBV24-1 to TRBJ2-1, with a possible D match to TRBD1 (6 bases). CDR1 is KGHDR, CDR2 SFDVKD, per germline. The CDR3 consists of 16 residues. Trimming cost V 4 bases and J 1 base, with 13 bases left between them.

J is TRBJ2-1 and V is TRBV7-2, with 13 positions matching TRBD2. Germline values: CDR1 SGHTA, CDR2 FQGNSA. V trimming: 5 bases; J trimming: 12 bases; junction bases outside the gene matches: 7. The CDR3 sequence is 14 residues long. CDR3 loop: CASSPTSGGAGQFF. CDR3 nucleotides: TGTGCCAGCAGCCCAACTAGCGGGGGGGCGGGGCAGTTCTTC.

On this clone itself: The sample has other DNA sequences that encode this CDR3 too. The chain combines TRBV19 with TRBJ1-5, with 9 bases lining up with TRBD1. V lost 4 bases to trimming and J lost 6 bases; unmatched junction nucleotides: 4. The CDR3 loop spans 14 amino acids. Germline-derived CDR1 and CDR2 are LNHDA and SQIVND (reference sequence). CDR3 coding DNA: TGTGCCAGTAGTACCACAGGGGGCGGTCAGCCCCAGCATTTT. This gives the protein CASSTTGGGQPQHF.

The J gene is TRBJ1-6, the V gene TRBV6-6, with D unresolved. The CDR3 runs 14 residues. V shed 3 bases and J shed 9 bases, with 12 bases lying between them. Germline CDR1 MNHNY, CDR2 SVGAGI (reference sequence). As DNA, the CDR3 is TGTGCCAGCAGTTATCAGGTCGAGGGTTCACCCCTCCACTTT. This codes for CASSYQVEGSPLHF.

The chain combines TRBV4-3 with TRBJ2-1; D perhaps matches TRBD2 (7 bases). This CDR3 is built from 16 residues. V was shortened by 0 bases and J by 2 bases, with 11 bases between the two germline ends. Germline V gene lookup returns CDR1 LGHNA and CDR2 YSLEER. CDR3 bases: TGCGCCAGCAGCCAAGATCGGGGGGCGGCCTACAATGAGCAGTTCTTC. Protein sequence: CASSQDRGAAYNEQFF.

The chain links TRBV4-3 to TRBJ1-2, with D uncertain. With 0 bases removed from V and 4 bases from J, the gap between germline ends came to 15 bases. CDR3 length: 16 amino acids. Germline-derived CDR1 and CDR2 are LGHNA and YSLEER. Written as DNA, the CDR3 is TGCGCCAGCAGCCAAGAATGGCGGGTGGCCCCCTATGGCTACACCTTC. Protein product: CASSQEWRVAPYGYTF.

The rearrangement joins TRBV2 to TRBJ1-6, with unresolved D. Germline V gene lookup returns CDR1 SNHLY and CDR2 FYNNEI. The CDR3 is 15 amino acids. V lost 0 bases to trimming and J lost 8 bases, with 11 bases between them. This CDR3 reads CASSEAGRGDSPLHF. The CDR3 DNA is TGTGCCAGCAGTGAAGCAGGACGGGGAGATTCACCCCTCCACTTT.

The rearrangement links TRBV18 to TRBJ1-6, with TRBD1 as a possible D gene (5 bases). The CDR3 loop spans 15 amino acids. Germline V CDR1 and CDR2: KGHSH, LQKENI. Trimming pared 1 base from V and 10 bases from J, leaving 14 bases between. The CDR3 coding sequence is TGTGCCAGCTCACCACAGAAGGGGATGGGGTCACCCCTCCACTTT. It encodes CASSPQKGMGSPLHF.

This clone was observed a handful of times. The CDR3 protein is CASSLPKQGTYNSPLHF. In nucleotides, the CDR3 is TGTGCCAGCAGTTTACCCAAACAGGGGACCTATAATTCACCCCTCCACTTT. J is TRBJ1-6 and V is TRBV28, with 7 bases aligning to TRBD1. V shed 2 bases, J shed 2 bases, and the junction held 6 bases outside the gene matches. The CDR3 consists of 17 residues. CDR1 and CDR2 (germline): MDHEN, SYDVKM.

The CDR3 is CASSLIGEPGQEYEKLFF. The CDR3 DNA is TGTGCCAGCAGCTTAATCGGGGAACCGGGACAGGAATATGAAAAACTGTTTTTT. The genes are TRBV7-9 and TRBJ1-4; 8 bases line up with TRBD1. This CDR3 spans 18 amino acids. Trimming cost V 2 bases and J 6 bases; bases outside gene matches: 14. The germline V gene has CDR1 SEHNR and CDR2 FQNEAQ (reference sequence).